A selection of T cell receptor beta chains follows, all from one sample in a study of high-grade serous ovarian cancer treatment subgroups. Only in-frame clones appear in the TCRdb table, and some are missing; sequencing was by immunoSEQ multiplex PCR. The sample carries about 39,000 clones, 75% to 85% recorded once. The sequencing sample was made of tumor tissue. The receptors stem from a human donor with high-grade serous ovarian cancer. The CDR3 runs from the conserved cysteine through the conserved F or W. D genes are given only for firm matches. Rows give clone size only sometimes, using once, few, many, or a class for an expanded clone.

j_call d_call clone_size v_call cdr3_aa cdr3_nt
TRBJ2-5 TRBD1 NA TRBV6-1 CASRGQIQETQYF TGTGCCAGCAGGGGACAGATCCAAGAGACCCAGTACTTC
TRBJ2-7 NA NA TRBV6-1 CASSGQPYGEQYF TGTGCCAGCAGTGGACAGCCCTACGGAGAACAGTACTTC
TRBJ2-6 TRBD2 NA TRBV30 CAWSVREGRSGANVLTF TGTGCCTGGAGTGTACGGGAGGGGCGGAGTGGGGCCAACGTCCTGACTTTC
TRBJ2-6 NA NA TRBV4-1 CASSQDSAGASGANVLTF TGCGCCAGCAGCCAAGATTCGGCGGGGGCCTCTGGGGCCAACGTCCTGACTTTC
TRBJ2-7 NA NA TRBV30 CAWSASGAYEQYF TGTGCCTGGAGTGCCTCAGGGGCCTACGAGCAGTACTTC
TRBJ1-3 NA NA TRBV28 CATRGRGSGNTIYF TGTGCCACCCGGGGAAGGGGGTCTGGAAACACCATATATTTT
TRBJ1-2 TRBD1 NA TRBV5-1 CASGQDLPFSGYTF TGCGCCAGCGGACAGGATCTCCCCTTTAGTGGCTACACCTTC
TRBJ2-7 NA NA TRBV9 CASSVATSSEQYF TGTGCCAGCAGCGTAGCTACTAGTAGCGAGCAGTACTTC
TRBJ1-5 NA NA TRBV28 CASGAEGSRNQPQHF TGTGCCAGCGGAGCGGAGGGGTCACGCAATCAGCCCCAGCATTTT
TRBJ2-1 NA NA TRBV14 CASSLALYNEQFF TGTGCCAGCAGCCTTGCACTATACAATGAGCAGTTCTTC
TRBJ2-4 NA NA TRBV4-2 CASSQEYSKNIQYF TGTGCCAGCAGCCAAGAATACAGTAAAAACATTCAGTACTTC
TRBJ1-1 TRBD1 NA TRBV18 CASSPGQGPLNTEAFF TGTGCCAGCTCACCCGGACAGGGCCCTCTGAACACTGAAGCTTTCTTT
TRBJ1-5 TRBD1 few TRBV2 CASRTDRAGQPQHF TGTGCCAGCAGAACAGACAGGGCCGGTCAGCCCCAGCATTTT
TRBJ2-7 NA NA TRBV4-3 CASSLGSGFPYEQYF TGCGCCAGCAGCCTCGGGAGCGGGTTTCCCTACGAGCAGTACTTC
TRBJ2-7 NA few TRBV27 CASSSLQAGTYEQYF TGTGCCAGCAGCTCACTCCAGGCGGGTACCTACGAGCAGTACTTC
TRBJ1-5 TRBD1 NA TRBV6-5 CASRGTGRHQPQHF TGTGCCAGCAGGGGGACAGGGAGGCATCAGCCCCAGCATTTT
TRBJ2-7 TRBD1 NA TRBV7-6 CASSGGDRGRGEQYF TGTGCCAGCAGCGGGGGGGACAGGGGGCGAGGCGAGCAGTACTTC
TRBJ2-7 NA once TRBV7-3 CASSLRTPGHEQYF TGTGCCAGCAGCTTAAGGACACCTGGGCACGAGCAGTACTTC
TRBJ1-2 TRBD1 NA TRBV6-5 CASTPSTGVYGYTF TGTGCCAGCACCCCGTCGACAGGGGTCTATGGCTACACCTTC
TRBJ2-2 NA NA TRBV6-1 CASRTPNTGELFF TGTGCCAGCAGGACACCTAACACCGGGGAGCTGTTTTTT
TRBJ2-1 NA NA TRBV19 CASSILEGEQFF TGTGCCAGTAGTATCCTCGAGGGTGAGCAGTTCTTC
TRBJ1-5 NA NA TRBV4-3 CASSQGRLNQPQHF TGCGCCAGCAGCCAAGGACGCCTCAATCAGCCCCAGCATTTT
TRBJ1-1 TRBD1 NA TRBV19 CASSIMTGKEAFF TGTGCCAGTAGTATCATGACAGGGAAAGAAGCTTTCTTT
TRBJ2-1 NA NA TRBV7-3 CASSLGWNNEQFF TGTGCCAGCAGCTTAGGCTGGAACAATGAGCAGTTCTTC